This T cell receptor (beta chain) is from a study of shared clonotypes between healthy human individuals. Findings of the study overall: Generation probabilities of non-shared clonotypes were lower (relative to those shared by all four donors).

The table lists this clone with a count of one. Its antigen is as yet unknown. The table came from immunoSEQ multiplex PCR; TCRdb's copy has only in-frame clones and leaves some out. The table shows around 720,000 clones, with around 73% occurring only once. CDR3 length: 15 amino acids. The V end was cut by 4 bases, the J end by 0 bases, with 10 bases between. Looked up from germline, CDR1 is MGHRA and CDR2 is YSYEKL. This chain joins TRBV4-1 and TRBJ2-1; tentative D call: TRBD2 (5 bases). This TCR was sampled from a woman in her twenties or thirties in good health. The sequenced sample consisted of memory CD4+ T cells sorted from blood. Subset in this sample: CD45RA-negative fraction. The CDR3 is CASSLERFSYNEQFF. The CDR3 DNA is TGCGCCAGCAGCCTGGAGCGGTTCTCCTACAATGAGCAGTTCTTC.